The rows below give T cell receptor beta chains drawn from one sample of a study of T cells in Graves' hyperthyroidism and ophthalmopathy. TCRdb re-analysed the multiplex PCR reads in MiXCR, keeping a single row per CDR3 protein. The sample gives 300,000 to 450,000 distinct CDR3 sequences, around a quarter of which show up once; around 70% is in the top ten. Sequencing was performed on blood. These receptors came from a man aged 45-65 years with Graves' hyperthyroidism. Both conserved end residues are part of each CDR3. A D gene is named only where the DNA matches it firmly. The listing skips clone size in some rows; elsewhere it reads once, few, many or a size class.

>TRBV2|few|NA|TRBJ1-5
CASSEREAQPQHF
TGTGCCAGCAGTGAAAGAGAGGCCCAGCCCCAGCATTTT
>TRBV24-1|NA|TRBD1|TRBJ2-3
CATSDLRSGQGLTDTQYF
TGTGCCACCAGTGATTTGAGGTCGGGACAGGGCCTAACAGATACGCAGTATTTT
>TRBV19|few|TRBD1|TRBJ1-5
CASSRGQGGNQPQHF
TGTGCCAGTAGTAGAGGACAGGGTGGCAATCAGCCCCAGCATTTT
>TRBV2|many|NA|TRBJ2-1
CASSARHNEQFF
TGTGCCAGCAGTGCCCGTCACAATGAGCAGTTCTTC
>TRBV7-2|few|TRBD2|TRBJ2-7
CASSLALVGRGSYEQYF
TGTGCCAGCAGCTTAGCGCTCGTCGGGAGGGGCTCCTACGAGCAGTACTTC
>TRBV6-2/TRBV6-3|NA|TRBD2|TRBJ2-7
CASSYPKAGGAYEQYF
TGTGCCAGCAGTTACCCCAAAGCGGGAGGCGCCTACGAGCAGTACTTC
>TRBV6-1|NA|TRBD2|TRBJ2-7
CASVSSGSREQYF
TGTGCCAGCGTCTCTAGCGGGAGTCGCGAGCAGTACTTC
>TRBV5-6|NA|NA|TRBJ1-2
CASRPRAIMTDYTF
TGTGCCAGCAGACCCCGGGCCATAATGACTGACTACACCTTC
>TRBV19|few|TRBD1|TRBJ2-7
CASSNRDRGVYEQYF
TGTGCCAGTAGTAACCGGGACAGGGGAGTCTACGAGCAGTACTTC
>TRBV6-1|many|TRBD1|TRBJ1-6
CASSFNRDRGSPLHF
TGTGCCAGCAGTTTCAACCGGGACAGGGGTTCACCCCTCCACTTT
>TRBV6-1|NA|TRBD1|TRBJ1-1
CASSLRDRTEAFF
TGTGCCAGCAGCCTCCGGGACAGAACTGAAGCTTTCTTT
>TRBV30|NA|NA|TRBJ2-6
CAWSVRSSGANVLTF
TGTGCCTGGAGTGTACGGAGCTCTGGGGCCAACGTCCTGACTTTC
>TRBV30|NA|TRBD1|TRBJ2-5
CAWSGPGQGGETQYF
TGTGCCTGGAGTGGCCCGGGACAGGGGGGGGAGACCCAGTACTTC
>TRBV20-1|few|TRBD2|TRBJ2-5
CSARDPWAGRETQYF
TGCAGTGCTAGAGATCCATGGGCCGGGAGGGAGACCCAGTACTTC
>TRBV6-1|once|NA|TRBJ2-5
CASSRRGVETQYF
TGTGCCAGCAGCCGCCGGGGAGTGGAGACCCAGTACTTC
>TRBV20-1|many|TRBD2|TRBJ2-1
CNLFPSGCNEQFF
TGCAATCTATTCCCTAGCGGGTGCAATGAGCAGTTCTTC
>TRBV11-2|many|TRBD1|TRBJ2-1
CASSPIGTGVQNEQFF
TGTGCCAGCAGCCCGATCGGGACAGGGGTTCAGAATGAGCAGTTCTTC
>TRBV11-3|few|NA|TRBJ1-1
CASSLGPQSGAFF
TGTGCCAGCAGCCTCGGCCCCCAAAGTGGGGCTTTCTTT
>TRBV6-1|many|NA|TRBJ2-1
CASFEGPSNEQFF
TGTGCCAGTTTCGAGGGACCGTCCAATGAGCAGTTCTTC
>TRBV20-1|many|TRBD2|TRBJ2-7
CSARGTSGSYEQYF
TGCAGTGCTAGAGGGACTAGCGGCTCCTACGAGCAGTACTTC
>TRBV9|NA|NA|TRBJ1-1
CASSFSGMNTEAFF
TGTGCCAGCAGCTTCTCAGGGATGAACACTGAAGCTTTCTTT
>TRBV9|NA|TRBD1|TRBJ2-1
CASSVGGGQGSNEQFF
TGTGCAAGCAGCGTAGGGGGGGGACAGGGTAGCAATGAGCAGTTCTTC
>TRBV14|NA|TRBD1|TRBJ2-7
CASSPSPGQNYEQYF
TGTGCCAGCAGCCCTTCTCCGGGACAGAACTACGAGCAGTACTTC
>TRBV9|NA|NA|TRBJ2-5
CASSSGTSIPETQYF
TGTGCCAGCAGTTCCGGGACTTCCATACCTGAGACCCAGTACTTC
>TRBV19|many|NA|TRBJ2-5
CASSNPGAGGETQYF
TGTGCCAGTAGTAACCCTGGAGCGGGTGGAGAGACCCAGTACTTC
>TRBV5-5|few|NA|TRBJ2-5
CASSYTGTGETQYF
TGTGCCAGCAGCTACACCGGGACGGGAGAGACCCAGTACTTC
>TRBV5-6|NA|NA|TRBJ1-2
CASSLEGNNYGYTF
TGTGCCAGCAGCTTGGAGGGGAATAACTATGGCTACACCTTC
>TRBV9|NA|NA|TRBJ2-7
CASSVEAAGTYEQYF
TGTGCCAGCAGCGTAGAGGCAGCTGGGACCTACGAGCAGTACTTC
>TRBV20-1|many|NA|TRBJ2-7
CSGAGQNYEQYF
TGCAGTGGGGCGGGGCAGAACTACGAGCAGTACTTC
>TRBV7-9|NA|NA|TRBJ2-5
CASSLGGQGLWQETQYF
TGTGCCAGCAGCTTAGGAGGGCAGGGTTTGTGGCAAGAGACCCAGTACTTC
>TRBV15|NA|NA|TRBJ1-4
CATSRPPGPPNEKLFF
TGTGCCACCAGCAGACCCCCGGGACCCCCTAATGAAAAACTGTTTTTT
>TRBV20-1|many|TRBD2|TRBJ2-7
CSVGSGTSGLVSSYEQYF
TGCAGTGTTGGGTCCGGGACTAGCGGACTCGTCAGCTCCTACGAGCAGTACTTC
>TRBV9|NA|NA|TRBJ1-2
CASSVAPAEEGTF
TGTGCCAGCAGCGTAGCCCCCGCAGAGGAGGGCACCTTC
>TRBV20-1|few|TRBD2|TRBJ2-7
CSARSLAGGGEQYF
TGCAGTGCTAGAAGTCTAGCGGGAGGGGGCGAGCAGTACTTC
>TRBV5-1|few|NA|TRBJ2-7
CASSLGREWVQEQYF
TGCGCCAGCAGCTTGGGTAGGGAGTGGGTACAAGAGCAGTACTTC
>TRBV28|few|NA|TRBJ1-2
CASSPLPRGAYGYTF
TGTGCCAGCAGTCCTTTGCCCAGGGGTGCCTATGGCTACACCTTC
>TRBV29-1|few|NA|TRBJ2-7
CSGTSSYEQYF
TGCAGCGGCACTAGCTCCTACGAGCAGTACTTC
>TRBV12-3/TRBV12-4|many|NA|TRBJ2-1
CASTLGLLPYNEQFF
TGTGCCAGCACCTTAGGACTGCTCCCCTACAATGAGCAGTTCTTC
>TRBV2|few|NA|TRBJ2-7
CASNGGTYEQYF
TGTGCCAGCAATGGAGGGACTTACGAGCAGTACTTC
>TRBV28|many|NA|TRBJ2-7
CASSLQKAYEQYF
TGTGCCAGCAGCCTACAGAAGGCCTACGAGCAGTACTTC
>TRBV28|few|NA|TRBJ1-1
CASSLGEIEAFF
TGTGCCAGCAGTTTAGGGGAGATCGAAGCTTTCTTT
>TRBV20-1|NA|TRBD2|TRBJ2-7
CSARRAGANEQYF
TGCAGTGCTAGGCGGGCGGGAGCTAACGAGCAGTACTTC